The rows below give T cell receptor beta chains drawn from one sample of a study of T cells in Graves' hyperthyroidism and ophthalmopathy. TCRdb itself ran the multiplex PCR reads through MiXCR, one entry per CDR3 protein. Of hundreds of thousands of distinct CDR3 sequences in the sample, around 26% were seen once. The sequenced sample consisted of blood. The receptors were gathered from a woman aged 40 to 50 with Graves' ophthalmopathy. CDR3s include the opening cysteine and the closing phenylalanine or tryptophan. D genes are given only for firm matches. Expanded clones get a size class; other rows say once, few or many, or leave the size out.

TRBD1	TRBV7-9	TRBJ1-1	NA	CASSLALQGKPEAFF	TGTGCCAGCAGCTTAGCGTTACAGGGGAAGCCTGAAGCTTTCTTT
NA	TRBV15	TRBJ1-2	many	CATSIGYSYGYTF	TGTGCCACCAGCATTGGTTACAGTTATGGCTACACCTTC
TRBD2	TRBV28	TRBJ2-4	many	CASSFGGWVTEAKNIQYF	TGTGCCAGCAGTTTCGGGGGGTGGGTTACCGAGGCCAAAAACATTCAGTACTTC
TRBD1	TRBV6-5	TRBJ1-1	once	CASSYLPGTGGTEAFF	TGTGCCAGCAGTTACTTACCCGGGACAGGGGGCACTGAAGCTTTCTTT
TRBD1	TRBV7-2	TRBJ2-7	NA	CASSGWGQNYEQYF	TGTGCCAGCAGCGGGTGGGGACAGAACTACGAGCAGTACTTC
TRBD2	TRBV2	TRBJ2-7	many	CASKAGTSGESSYEQYF	TGTGCGAGCAAGGCCGGGACTAGCGGGGAGAGCTCCTACGAGCAGTACTTC
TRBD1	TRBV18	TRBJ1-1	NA	CASSPPRTGGTEAFF	TGTGCCAGCTCACCACCGAGGACAGGGGGAACTGAAGCTTTCTTT
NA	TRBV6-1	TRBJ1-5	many	CASSVWGTNQPQHF	TGTGCCAGCAGTGTATGGGGAACCAATCAGCCCCAGCATTTT
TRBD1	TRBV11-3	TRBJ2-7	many	CASSLWGTASYEQYF	TGTGCCAGCAGCTTATGGGGGACAGCATCTTACGAGCAGTACTTC
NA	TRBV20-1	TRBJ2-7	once	CSASGPVATYEQYF	TGCAGTGCTAGCGGGCCAGTGGCGACCTACGAGCAGTACTTC
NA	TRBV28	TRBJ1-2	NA	CASSFSITRSSGYTF	TGTGCCAGCAGTTTTTCAATCACACGGTCTTCGGGCTACACCTTC
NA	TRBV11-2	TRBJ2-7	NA	CASSPTYYEQYF	TGTGCCAGCAGTCCGACATACTACGAGCAGTACTTC
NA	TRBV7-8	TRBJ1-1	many	CASRSGVDTEAFF	TGTGCCAGCAGATCAGGGGTGGATACTGAAGCTTTCTTT
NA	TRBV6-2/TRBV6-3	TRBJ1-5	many	CASSYTHDGMIQGAQPQHF	TGTGCCAGCAGTTACACGCACGACGGTATGATACAGGGAGCTCAGCCCCAGCATTTT
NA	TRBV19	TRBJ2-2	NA	CASIRGGPSTGELFF	TGTGCCAGTATTAGAGGGGGACCGTCCACCGGGGAGCTGTTTTTT
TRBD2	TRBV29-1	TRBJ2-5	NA	CSARTSGGQETQYF	TGCAGCGCTAGGACTAGCGGAGGCCAAGAGACCCAGTACTTC
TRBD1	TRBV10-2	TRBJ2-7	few	CASTRTGAPYEQYF	TGCGCCAGCACTCGGACAGGGGCCCCCTACGAGCAGTACTTC
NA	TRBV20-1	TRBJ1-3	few	CSARAGGWSSGNTIYF	TGCAGTGCTAGGGCCGGTGGATGGAGCTCTGGAAACACCATATATTTT
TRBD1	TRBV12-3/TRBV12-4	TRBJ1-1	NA	CASRDRGSAFF	TGTGCCAGCAGGGACAGGGGTTCTGCCTTCTTT
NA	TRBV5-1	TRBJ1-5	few	CASSLAGMGQPQHF	TGCGCCAGCAGCTTGGCAGGGATGGGTCAGCCCCAGCATTTT
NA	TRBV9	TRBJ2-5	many	CASSVAPHQETQYF	TGTGCCAGCAGCGTAGCCCCCCACCAAGAGACCCAGTACTTC
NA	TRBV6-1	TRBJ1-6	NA	CASSPAQGADSPLHF	TGTGCCAGCAGCCCTGCCCAAGGGGCTGACTCACCCCTCCACTTT
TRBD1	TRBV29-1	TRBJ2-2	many	CSVEARDRKNTGELFF	TGCAGCGTTGAGGCCAGGGACAGAAAGAACACCGGGGAGCTGTTTTTT
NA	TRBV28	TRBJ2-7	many	CASSGRGGPGEEQYF	TGTGCCAGCAGCGGCCGAGGGGGGCCGGGCGAGGAGCAGTACTTC
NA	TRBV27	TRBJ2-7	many	CASSLVQGGSYEQYF	TGTGCCAGCAGTTTGGTACAGGGCGGCTCCTACGAGCAGTACTTC
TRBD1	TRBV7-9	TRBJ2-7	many	CASSPGQGSEQYF	TGTGCCAGCAGCCCCGGACAGGGTTCCGAGCAGTACTTC
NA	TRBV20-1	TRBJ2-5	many	CSARDRRGGQETQYF	TGCAGTGCTAGAGATAGAAGGGGAGGACAAGAGACCCAGTACTTC
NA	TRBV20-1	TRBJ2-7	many	CSAGDSYEQYF	TGCAGTGCTGGGGACTCCTACGAGCAGTACTTC
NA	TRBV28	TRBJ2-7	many	CASSLFREQYF	TGTGCCAGCAGTTTATTCCGTGAGCAGTACTTC
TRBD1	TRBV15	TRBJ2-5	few	CATSTTGLQETQYF	TGTGCCACCAGCACGACAGGGCTCCAAGAGACCCAGTACTTC
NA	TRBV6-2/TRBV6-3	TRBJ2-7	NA	CASSSVVGGRSYEQYF	TGTGCCAGCAGTTCCGTAGTTGGGGGCCGATCCTACGAGCAGTACTTC
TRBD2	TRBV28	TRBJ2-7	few	CASSSPTRTSGIGEQYF	TGTGCCAGCAGTTCCCCCACCCGGACTAGCGGGATCGGGGAGCAGTACTTC
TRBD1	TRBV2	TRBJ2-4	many	CASSEGQGLAKNIQYF	TGTGCCAGCAGTGAAGGACAGGGTCTAGCCAAAAACATTCAGTACTTC